Detailed here is one T cell receptor (beta chain). The sample is drawn from a study of blood T cell repertoires in COVID-19. For the study at large: Acute-phase and convalescent COVID-19 samples originated in the United States, Italy and Spain. PBMCs, B-cell-depleted T cells, or T cells were the source of the cDNA or gDNA that made up the material.

Losses at the gene ends were 4 bases for V and 2 bases for J; bases not matched to a gene: 5. CDR3 size: 18 residues. Per the germline V gene, CDR1 is LNHDA and CDR2 is SQIVND (reference sequence). Patients of the Seattle cohort, enrolled during active infection, were followed longitudinally. Authors' methods: Estimation of nucleated cell counts relied on the amplification of reference gene primers. Sequenced by immunoSEQ multiplex PCR; TCRdb stores in-frame clones only, minus some. That table furnishes V, J and clone size, whereas the DNA furnished D and trimming. The table shows around 400,000 clones, with approximately 87% occurring only once.

The chain carries TRBV19 and TRBJ2-1, with 16 bases lining up with TRBD2. Material for sequencing was peripheral blood. This receptor was taken from a woman in her twenties or thirties with COVID-19, enrolled during active disease. For the CDR3, the DNA is TGTGCCAGTAGTACGGGACTAGCGGGAGGGCCTCCCTACAATGAGCAGTTCTTC. Residues: CASSTGLAGGPPYNEQFF.